The present T cell receptor beta chain was sequenced within a study of OX40 agonist ivuxolimab in advanced cancers. There are a few counts of this clone. Germline V lookup: CDR1 MNHNS, CDR2 SASEGT. The length of the CDR3 is 14 residues. The V gene lost 0 bases and the J gene lost 1 base, with 7 bases spanning the gap. TCRdb's copy holds only in-frame clones and misses some; the assay was immunoSEQ multiplex PCR. The table includes 70,000 to 85,000 clones, over 90% detected once. This receptor was obtained from an adult with an advanced solid tumor such as melanoma, head and neck, liver or kidney cancer. This specimen consisted of CD4+ or CD8+ T cells sorted from blood, obtained in a trial of the OX40 agonist ivuxolimab. The rearrangement uses TRBV6-1 and TRBJ2-7; D remains ambiguous. The CDR3 DNA sequence: TGTGCCAGCAGTGAAGCTTTCGGGTCCTACGAGCAGTACTTC. Amino acid sequence: CASSEAFGSYEQYF.